The present T cell receptor beta chain was sequenced within a study of T cell responses to AZD1222 COVID-19 vaccine. As for the study in general: Analyses pooled second doses at about 4 or about 12 weeks. Whole-study results and caveats: Clonal diversity may have been underestimated in mostly white British donors. Increases in Spike-specific TCR breadth and depth were seen after two AZD1222 doses. Baseline seropositivity occurred in only six AZD1222 recipients.

Clones were read by immunoSEQ multiplex PCR, and TCRdb kept only the in-frame ones, dropping some. The data show about 120,000 clones, around nine tenths seen once. Concerning this clone: Its antigen is still unknown.

V was clipped by 7 bases and J by 0 bases, with 10 bases between them. This CDR3 has 14 residues. Looked up from germline, CDR1 is MNHEY and CDR2 is SVGAGI. The chain employs TRBV6-5 and TRBJ2-1, with D possibly matching TRBD2 (6 bases). This clonotype originated in an adult in good health. Sample: peripheral blood, taken on day 0 of AZD1222 vaccination. The CDR3 bases are TGTGCCAGCATTTGGCGGGACTCCTACAATGAGCAGTTCTTC. Translated: CASIWRDSYNEQFF.